The clone carrying this T cell receptor beta chain came up a few times. Its specificity is unknown. Expressed TCRB transcripts were sequenced after all isolated RNA was converted to cDNA. This table comes from immunoSEQ multiplex PCR, and its TCRdb copy is limited to in-frame clones, with some not included. The sample contains about 270,000 clones, 13% to 15% of which appear only once. The V gene's germline CDR1 is SGHRS and CDR2 YFSETQ. Trimming took 1 base from V and 5 from J, leaving 12 bases between them. The CDR3 spans 15 residues. These data belong to a study of beta chain features in type 1 diabetes. Whole-study findings and limits: Relative to healthy donors, patients appeared to have naive, central memory and Treg TCRB repertoires that were more similar. VDJ junctions from patients with type 1 diabetes contained fewer insertions and more deletions.

This chain links TRBV5-1 with TRBJ1-4; TRBD1 might be the D (5 bases). This clonotype originated in a woman aged 40 to 50 in good health. The sequenced sample was naive CD4+ T cells from blood. Here the CDR3 DNA reads TGCGCCAGCAGCTTGAAGGGGTCGCCGAATGAAAAACTGTTTTTT. Translated: CASSLKGSPNEKLFF.